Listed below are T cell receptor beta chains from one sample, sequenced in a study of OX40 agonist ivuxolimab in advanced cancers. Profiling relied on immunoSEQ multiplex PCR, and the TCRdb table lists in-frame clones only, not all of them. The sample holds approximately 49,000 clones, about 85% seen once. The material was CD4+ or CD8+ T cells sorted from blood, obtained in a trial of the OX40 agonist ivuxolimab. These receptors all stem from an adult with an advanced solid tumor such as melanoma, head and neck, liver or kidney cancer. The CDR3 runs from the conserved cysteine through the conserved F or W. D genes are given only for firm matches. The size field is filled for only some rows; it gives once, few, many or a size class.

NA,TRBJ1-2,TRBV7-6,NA,TGTGCCAGCAGCCCCACACAGGGTGTCCCCTCAAGTGATGGCTACACCTTC,CASSPTQGVPSSDGYTF
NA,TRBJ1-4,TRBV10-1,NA,TGCGCCAGCCGCCCCCATGACACCTCAACTAATGAAAAACTGTTTTTT,CASRPHDTSTNEKLFF
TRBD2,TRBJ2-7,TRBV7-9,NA,TGTGCCAGCAGCCCCGGACTAGCGGGGGCGTCCTACGAGCAGTACTTC,CASSPGLAGASYEQYF
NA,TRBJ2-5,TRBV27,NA,TGTGCCAGCAGTCTCGACCCCCGGGGGGAGACCCAGTACTTC,CASSLDPRGETQYF
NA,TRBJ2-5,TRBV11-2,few,TGTGCCAGCAGTCGAGCTAGCGGTTACAACCAGGGGGAGACCCAGTACTTC,CASSRASGYNQGETQYF
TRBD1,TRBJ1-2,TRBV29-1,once,TGCAGCGTTGGAGAAGGGGGCACTTACCCGAACTATGGCTACACCTTC,CSVGEGGTYPNYGYTF
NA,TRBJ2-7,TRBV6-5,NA,TGTGCCAGCAGTCGGACCCGGAGCTACTCCTACGAGCAGTACTTC,CASSRTRSYSYEQYF
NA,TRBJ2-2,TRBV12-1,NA,TGTGCCAGCAGCACCCTTTGGTGGAAGGGTCGTTTGGAGCTGTTTTTT,CASSTLWWKGRLELFF
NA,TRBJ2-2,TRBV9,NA,TGTGCCAGCAGCGTTAACACCGGGGAGCTGTTTTTT,CASSVNTGELFF
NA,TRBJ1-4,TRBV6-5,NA,TGTGCCAGCAGTTACTCGACGGCTTATAATGAAAAACTGTTTTTT,CASSYSTAYNEKLFF
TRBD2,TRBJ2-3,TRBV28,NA,TGTGCCAGCAGACGGCCGGGGGGGATCACAGATACGCAGTATTTT,CASRRPGGITDTQYF
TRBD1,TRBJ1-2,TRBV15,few,TGTGCCACCAGCAGAGAGGGACAGGGGGCTGGCTACACCTTC,CATSREGQGAGYTF
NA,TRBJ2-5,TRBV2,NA,TGTGCCAGCACCCTTTCGGGACAAGAGACCCAGTACTTC,CASTLSGQETQYF
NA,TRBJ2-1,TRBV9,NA,TGTGCCAGCAGCGTGGTTCTAGGAGATGAGCAGTTCTTC,CASSVVLGDEQFF